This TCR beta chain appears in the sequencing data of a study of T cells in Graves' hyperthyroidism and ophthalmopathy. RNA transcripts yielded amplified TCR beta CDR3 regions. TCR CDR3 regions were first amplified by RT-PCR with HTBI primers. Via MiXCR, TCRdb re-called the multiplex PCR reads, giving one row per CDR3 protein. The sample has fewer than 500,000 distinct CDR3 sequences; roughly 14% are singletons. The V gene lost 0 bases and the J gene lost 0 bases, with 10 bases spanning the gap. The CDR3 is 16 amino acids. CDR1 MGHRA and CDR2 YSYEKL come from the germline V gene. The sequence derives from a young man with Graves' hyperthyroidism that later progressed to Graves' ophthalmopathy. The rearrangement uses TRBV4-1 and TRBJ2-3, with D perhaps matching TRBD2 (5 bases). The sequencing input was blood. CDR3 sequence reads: CASSQDWRPSTDTQYF. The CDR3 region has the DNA TGCGCCAGCAGCCAAGATTGGAGGCCTAGCACAGATACGCAGTATTTT.